This TCR beta chain was observed in a study of OX40 agonist ivuxolimab in advanced cancers. For the study in its entirety: Ivuxolimab, which targeted the costimulatory receptor OX40 (CD134), was an agonistic, fully human IgG2 monoclonal antibody. In the dose-escalation cohort, roughly four fifths of patients were male, and the mean age was roughly 60 years, with a range of roughly 23 to 85. The paper covers the monotherapy dose-escalation part of the phase I ivuxolimab trial, which included N of about 51 patients. Among the roughly 50 dose-escalation patients, about 20 had hepatocellular carcinoma, roughly 15 melanoma, 9 renal cell carcinoma and 9 head and neck cancer. Peripheral TCRbeta sequencing was intended to test whether TCR sequence diversity was altered and clonal T-cell expansion was caused by ivuxolimab. Partial responses occurred in three dose-escalation patients, of whom one had hepatocellular carcinoma and two had cutaneous melanoma. Prior anti-PD-1, anti-PD-L1 or anti-CTLA-4 therapy was permitted, and checkpoint inhibitors had been received by about 37% of dose-escalation patients. Intravenous ivuxolimab was administered to patients every 2 weeks at six dose levels: 0.01, 0.1, 0.3, 1.5, 3 and 10 mg/kg. Overall study results and their limits: At doses from 0.1 to 3.0 mg/kg, clonal expansion was seen in both CD4+ and CD8+ blood T cells between baseline and week 6. Which antigens the clonally expanded peripheral T cells were specific for was not determined. On average, CD8+ T cells showed more expanded clones than CD4+ T cells after ivuxolimab. Low levels of normalized T-cell clonal expansion were also seen in some patients who did not respond. Partial responders in the 0.1-3.0 mg/kg groups had among the lowest normalized peripheral clonal expansion, especially among CD8+ T cells.

Notes on this clone: This receptor's antigen is unknown. No base quality information exists; no much larger clone differs at one position.

The trial excluded patients who had a history of autoimmune disease or who were on systemic immunosuppression. In every dose cohort, peripheral blood was drawn for TCR sequencing at baseline, cycle 4 day 1, and cycle 7 day 1. Samples were obtained from an open-label, multicenter, first-in-human phase I dose-escalation trial of ivuxolimab. Adults with locally advanced or metastatic melanoma, renal cell, hepatocellular, or head and neck squamous cell carcinoma were enrolled in the trial. Before TCR sequencing, CD4+ T cells and CD8+ T cells were sorted from peripheral blood as separate populations. Based on the germline V gene, the CDR1 and CDR2 sequences are LGHNA and YNFKEQ. Relative to germline, V is missing 0 bases and J is missing 2 bases, with 3 bases of the junction outside any gene match. The CDR3 runs 15 residues from the cysteine to the phenylalanine. Only the CDR3 part of the read is kept: 45 bases, read in frame from the first base.

Genomic DNA was isolated from the sorted cells so that the TCRbeta CDR3 region could be sequenced. TCRbeta CDR3 regions were sequenced using the immunoSEQ Assay. TCRdb stores this immuneACCESS table with in-frame sequences only. Part of the clones is absent; in the studies checked, under half of the shortfall reflects unresolved V genes, and no reason is known for the rest. The sample yields tens of thousands of clones; 75% to 90% were counted once. Together, the top ten hold 5.5% to 6.5% of the sample. The input for sequencing was CD4+ or CD8+ T cells sorted from blood, taken in a trial of the OX40 agonist ivuxolimab. The source of this sequence is an adult with an advanced solid tumor such as melanoma, head and neck, liver or kidney cancer. The chain employs TRBV4-2 and TRBJ2-7, and 8 junction bases match TRBD2. The CDR3 amino acid sequence is: CASSQDIAGTYEQYF. The nucleotide sequence is given as TGTGCCAGCAGCCAAGATATAGCGGGGACCTACGAGCAGTACTTC.